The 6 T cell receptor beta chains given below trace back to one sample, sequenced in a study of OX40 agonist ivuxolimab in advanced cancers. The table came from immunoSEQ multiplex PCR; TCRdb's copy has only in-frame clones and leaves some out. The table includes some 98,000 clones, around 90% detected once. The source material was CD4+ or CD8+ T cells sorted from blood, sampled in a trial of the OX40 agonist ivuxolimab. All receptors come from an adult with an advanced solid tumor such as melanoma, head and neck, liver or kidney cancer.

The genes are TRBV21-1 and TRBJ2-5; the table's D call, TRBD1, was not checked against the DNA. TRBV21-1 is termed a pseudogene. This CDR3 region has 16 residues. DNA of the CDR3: TGTGCCAGCAGCGAAAAAGGGCCAGGGGAACAAGAGACCCAGTACTTC. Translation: CASSEKGPGEQETQYF.

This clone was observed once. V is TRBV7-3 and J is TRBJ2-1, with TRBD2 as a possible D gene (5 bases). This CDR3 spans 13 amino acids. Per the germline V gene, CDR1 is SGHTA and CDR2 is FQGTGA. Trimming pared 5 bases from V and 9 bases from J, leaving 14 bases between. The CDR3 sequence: CASSRERLGEQFF. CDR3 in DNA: TGTGCCAGCAGCCGGGAAAGGCTGGGTGAGCAGTTCTTC.

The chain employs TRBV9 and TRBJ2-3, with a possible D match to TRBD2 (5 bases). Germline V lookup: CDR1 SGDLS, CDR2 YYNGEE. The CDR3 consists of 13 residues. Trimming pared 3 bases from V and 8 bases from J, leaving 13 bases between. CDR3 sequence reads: CASSDNPGGTQYF. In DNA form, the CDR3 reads TGTGCCAGCAGCGACAACCCCGGAGGTACGCAGTATTTT. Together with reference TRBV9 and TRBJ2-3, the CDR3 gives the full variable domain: DSGVTQTPKHLITATGQRVTLRCSPRSGDLSVYWYQQSLDQGLQFLIQYYNGEERAKGNILERFSAQQFPDLHSELNLSSLELGDSALYFCASSDNPGGTQYFGPGTRLTVL.

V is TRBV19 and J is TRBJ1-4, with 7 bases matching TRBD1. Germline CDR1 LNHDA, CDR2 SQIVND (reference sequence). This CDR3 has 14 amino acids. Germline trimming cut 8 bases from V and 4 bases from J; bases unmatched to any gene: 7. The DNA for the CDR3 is TGTGCCAGTCAAAAGGGACAGAGTAATGAAAAACTGTTTTTT. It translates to CASQKGQSNEKLFF.

The CDR3 nucleotides are TGTGCCTGGAACGAGGCACCACTCTCTGGAAACACCATATATTTT. Protein: CAWNEAPLSGNTIYF. The V gene is TRBV30, the J gene TRBJ1-3, with unresolved D. This CDR3 contains 15 residues. V was clipped by 4 bases and J by 0 bases, with 13 bases between them. CDR1 and CDR2 (germline): GTSNPN, SVGIG (reference sequence).

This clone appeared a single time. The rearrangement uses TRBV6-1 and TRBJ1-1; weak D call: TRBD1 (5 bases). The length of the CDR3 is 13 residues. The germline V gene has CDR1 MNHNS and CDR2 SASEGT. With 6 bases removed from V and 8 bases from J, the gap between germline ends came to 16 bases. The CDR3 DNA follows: TGTGCCAGCAGCGCCCGGGGGAGTCAGGAAGCTTTCTTT. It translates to CASSARGSQEAFF.